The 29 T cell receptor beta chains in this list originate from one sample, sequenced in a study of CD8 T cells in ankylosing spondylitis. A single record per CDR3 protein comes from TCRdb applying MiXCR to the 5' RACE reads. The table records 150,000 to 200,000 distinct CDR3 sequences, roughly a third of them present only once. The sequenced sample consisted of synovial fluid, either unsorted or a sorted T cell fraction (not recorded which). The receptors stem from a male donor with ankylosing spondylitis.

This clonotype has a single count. DNA of the CDR3: TGTGCCAGCAGAGAGACAGGGAAAACCTACGAGCAGTACTTC. Amino acid sequence: CASRETGKTYEQYF. The rearrangement links TRBV27 to TRBJ2-7; TRBD1 aligns across 7 bases. The germline CDR1 and CDR2 sequences are MNHEY and SMNVEV (reference sequence). V gave up 6 bases and J gave up 2 bases; unmatched junction bases: 7. The CDR3 totals 14 residues.

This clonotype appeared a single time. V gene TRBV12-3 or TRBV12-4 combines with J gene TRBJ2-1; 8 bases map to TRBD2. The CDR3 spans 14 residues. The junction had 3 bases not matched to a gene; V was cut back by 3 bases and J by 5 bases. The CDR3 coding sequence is TGTGCCAGCAGTTTTGGCGGGGGGCACAATGAGCAGTTCTTC. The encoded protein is CASSFGGGHNEQFF.

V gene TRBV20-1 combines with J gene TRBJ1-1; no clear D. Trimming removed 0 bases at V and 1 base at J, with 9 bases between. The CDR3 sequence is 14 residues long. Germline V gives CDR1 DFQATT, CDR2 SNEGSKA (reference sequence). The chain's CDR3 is CSARESAANTEAFF. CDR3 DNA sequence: TGCAGTGCTAGAGAGTCGGCAGCGAACACTGAAGCTTTCTTT.

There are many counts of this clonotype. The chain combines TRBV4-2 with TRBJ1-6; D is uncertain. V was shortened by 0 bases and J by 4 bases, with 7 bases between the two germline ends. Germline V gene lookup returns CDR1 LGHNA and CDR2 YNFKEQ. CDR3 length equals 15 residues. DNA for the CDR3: TGTGCCAGCAGCCAAGATGGCGGGTATAATTCACCCCTCCACTTT. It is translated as CASSQDGGYNSPLHF.

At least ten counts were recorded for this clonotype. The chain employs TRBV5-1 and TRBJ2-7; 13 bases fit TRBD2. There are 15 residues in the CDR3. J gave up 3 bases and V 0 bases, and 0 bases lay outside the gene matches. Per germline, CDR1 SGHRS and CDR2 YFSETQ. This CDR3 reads CASSLGLAGGYEQYF. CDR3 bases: TGCGCCAGCAGCTTGGGACTAGCGGGAGGCTACGAGCAGTACTTC.

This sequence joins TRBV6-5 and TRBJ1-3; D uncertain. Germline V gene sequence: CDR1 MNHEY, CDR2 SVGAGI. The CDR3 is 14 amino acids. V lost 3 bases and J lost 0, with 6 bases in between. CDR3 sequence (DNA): TGTGCCAGCAGTTATGACCCCTCTGGAAACACCATATATTTT. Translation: CASSYDPSGNTIYF.

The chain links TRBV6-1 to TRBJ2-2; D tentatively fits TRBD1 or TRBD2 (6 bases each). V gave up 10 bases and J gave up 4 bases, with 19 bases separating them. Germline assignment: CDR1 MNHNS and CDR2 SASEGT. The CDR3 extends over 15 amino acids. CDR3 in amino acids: CAIFDGGRSTGELFF. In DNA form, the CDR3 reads TGTGCCATCTTTGATGGGGGGCGTAGCACCGGGGAGCTGTTTTTT.

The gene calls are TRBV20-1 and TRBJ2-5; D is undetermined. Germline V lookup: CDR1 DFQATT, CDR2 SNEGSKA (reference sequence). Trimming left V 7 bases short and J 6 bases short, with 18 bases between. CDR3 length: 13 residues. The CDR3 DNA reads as TGCAGTGTTCAAGCTGTCGACTGGAAGACCCAGTACTTC. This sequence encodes CSVQAVDWKTQYF.

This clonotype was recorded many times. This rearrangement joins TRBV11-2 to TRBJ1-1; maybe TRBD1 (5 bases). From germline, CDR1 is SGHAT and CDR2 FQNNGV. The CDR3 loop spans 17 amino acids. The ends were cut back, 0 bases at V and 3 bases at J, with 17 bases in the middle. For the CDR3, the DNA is TGTGCCAGCAGCTTAGACCGCCCAGGGTCTCGTTACACTGAAGCTTTCTTT. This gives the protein CASSLDRPGSRYTEAFF.

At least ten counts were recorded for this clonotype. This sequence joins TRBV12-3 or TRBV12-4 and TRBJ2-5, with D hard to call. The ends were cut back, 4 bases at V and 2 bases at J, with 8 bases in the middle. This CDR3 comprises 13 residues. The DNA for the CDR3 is TGTGCCAGCAGTTCAGACTTACAAGAGACCCAGTACTTC. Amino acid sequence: CASSSDLQETQYF.

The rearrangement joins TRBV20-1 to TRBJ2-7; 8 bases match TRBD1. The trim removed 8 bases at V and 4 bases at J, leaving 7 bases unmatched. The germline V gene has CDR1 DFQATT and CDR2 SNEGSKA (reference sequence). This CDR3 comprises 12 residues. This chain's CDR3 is CSTDRGGYEQYF. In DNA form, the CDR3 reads TGCAGTACCGACAGGGGCGGGTACGAGCAGTACTTC.

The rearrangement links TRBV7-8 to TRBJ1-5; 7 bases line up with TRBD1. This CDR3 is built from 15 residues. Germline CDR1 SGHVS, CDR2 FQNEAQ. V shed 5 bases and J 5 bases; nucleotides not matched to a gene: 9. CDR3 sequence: CASSPRTGYDQPQHF. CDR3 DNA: TGTGCCAGCAGCCCTCGGACAGGCTATGATCAGCCCCAGCATTTT.

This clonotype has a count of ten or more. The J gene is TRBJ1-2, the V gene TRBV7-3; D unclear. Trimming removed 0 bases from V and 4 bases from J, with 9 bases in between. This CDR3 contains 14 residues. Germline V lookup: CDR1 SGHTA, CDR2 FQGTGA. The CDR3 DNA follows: TGTGCCAGCAGCTTAACTCCGGGCCCCTATGGCTACACCTTC. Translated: CASSLTPGPYGYTF.

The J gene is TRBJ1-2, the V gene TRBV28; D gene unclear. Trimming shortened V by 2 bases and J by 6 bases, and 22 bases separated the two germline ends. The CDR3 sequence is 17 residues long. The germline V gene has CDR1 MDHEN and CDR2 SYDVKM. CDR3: CASSLRGGGSQRHGYTF. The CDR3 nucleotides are TGTGCCAGCAGTTTAAGAGGAGGCGGTTCACAGAGACATGGCTACACCTTC.

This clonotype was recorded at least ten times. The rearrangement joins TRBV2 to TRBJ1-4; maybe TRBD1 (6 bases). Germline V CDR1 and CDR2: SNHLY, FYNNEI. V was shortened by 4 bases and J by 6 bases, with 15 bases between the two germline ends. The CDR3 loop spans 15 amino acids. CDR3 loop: CASSGIRGVDEKLFF. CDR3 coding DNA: TGTGCCAGCAGTGGGATCAGGGGAGTCGATGAAAAACTGTTTTTT. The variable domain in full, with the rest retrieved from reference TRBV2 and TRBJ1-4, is EPEVTQTPSHQVTQMGQEVILRCVPISNHLYFYWYRQILGQKVEFLVSFYNNEISEKSEIFDDQFSVERPDGSNFTLKIRSTKLEDSAMYFCASSGIRGVDEKLFFGSGTQLSVL.

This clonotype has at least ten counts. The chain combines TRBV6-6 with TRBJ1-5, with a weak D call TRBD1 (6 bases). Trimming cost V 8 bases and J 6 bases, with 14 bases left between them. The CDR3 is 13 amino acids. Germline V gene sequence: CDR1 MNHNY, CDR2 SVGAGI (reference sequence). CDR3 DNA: TGTGCCAGCGTAGGGGGGGACGGTCAGCCCCAGCATTTT. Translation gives CASVGGDGQPQHF.

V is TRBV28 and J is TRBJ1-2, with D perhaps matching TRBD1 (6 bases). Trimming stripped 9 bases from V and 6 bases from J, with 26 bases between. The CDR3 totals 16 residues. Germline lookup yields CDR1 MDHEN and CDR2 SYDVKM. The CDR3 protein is CASGAFAGGTWDGYTF. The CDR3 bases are TGTGCCAGTGGGGCTTTCGCGGGGGGCACTTGGGATGGCTACACCTTC.

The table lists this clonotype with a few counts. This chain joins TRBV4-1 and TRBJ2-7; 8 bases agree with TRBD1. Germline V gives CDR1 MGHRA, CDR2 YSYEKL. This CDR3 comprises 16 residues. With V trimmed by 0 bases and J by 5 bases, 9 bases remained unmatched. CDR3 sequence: CASSQDTGRGLDEQYF. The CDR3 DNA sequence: TGCGCCAGCAGCCAAGATACGGGCAGGGGGCTCGACGAGCAGTACTTC.

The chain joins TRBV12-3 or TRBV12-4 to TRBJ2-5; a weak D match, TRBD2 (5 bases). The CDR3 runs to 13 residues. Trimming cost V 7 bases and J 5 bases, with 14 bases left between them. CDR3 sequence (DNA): TGTGCCAGCACACGGGGTTCGTCGGAGACCCAGTACTTC. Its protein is CASTRGSSETQYF.

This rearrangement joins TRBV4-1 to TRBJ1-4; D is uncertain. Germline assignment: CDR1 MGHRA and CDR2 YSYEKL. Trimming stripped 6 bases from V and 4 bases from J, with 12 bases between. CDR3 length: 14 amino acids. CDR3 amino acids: CASRDPPNNEKLFF. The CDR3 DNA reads TGCGCCAGCAGAGACCCTCCAAATAATGAAAAACTGTTTTTT.

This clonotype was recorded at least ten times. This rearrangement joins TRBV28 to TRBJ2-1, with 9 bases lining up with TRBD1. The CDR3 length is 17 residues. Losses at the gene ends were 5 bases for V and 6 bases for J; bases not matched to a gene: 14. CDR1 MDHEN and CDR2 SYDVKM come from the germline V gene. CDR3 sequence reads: CASSPSLGGQGPNEQFF. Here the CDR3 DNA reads TGTGCCAGCAGTCCTTCCCTGGGGGGACAGGGCCCCAATGAGCAGTTCTTC.

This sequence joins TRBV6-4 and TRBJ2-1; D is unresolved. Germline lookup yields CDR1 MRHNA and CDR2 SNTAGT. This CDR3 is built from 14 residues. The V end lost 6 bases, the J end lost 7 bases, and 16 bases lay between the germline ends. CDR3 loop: CASSPHLRFNEQFF. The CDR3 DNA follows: TGTGCCAGCAGCCCCCACCTTAGATTTAATGAGCAGTTCTTC.

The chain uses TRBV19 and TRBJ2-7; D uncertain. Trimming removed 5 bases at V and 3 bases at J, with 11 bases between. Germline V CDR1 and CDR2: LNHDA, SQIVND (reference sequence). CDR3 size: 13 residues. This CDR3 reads CASSEGYLYEQYF. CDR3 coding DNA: TGTGCCAGTAGTGAAGGCTATCTCTACGAGCAGTACTTC.

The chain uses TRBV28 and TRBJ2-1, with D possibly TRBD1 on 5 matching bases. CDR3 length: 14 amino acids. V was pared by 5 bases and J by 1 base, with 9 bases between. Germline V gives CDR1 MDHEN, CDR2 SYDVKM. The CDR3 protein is CASSVQGSYNEQFF. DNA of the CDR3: TGTGCCAGCAGTGTCCAGGGTTCCTACAATGAGCAGTTCTTC. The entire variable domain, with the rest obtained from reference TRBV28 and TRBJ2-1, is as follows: DVKVTQSSRYLVKRTGEKVFLECVQDMDHENMFWYRQDPGLGLRLIYFSYDVKMKEKGDIPEGYSVSREKKERFSLILESASTNQTSMYLCASSVQGSYNEQFFGPGTRLTVL.

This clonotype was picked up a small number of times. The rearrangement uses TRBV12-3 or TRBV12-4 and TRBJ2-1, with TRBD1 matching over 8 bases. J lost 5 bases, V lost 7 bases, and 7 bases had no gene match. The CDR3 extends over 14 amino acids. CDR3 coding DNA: TGTGCCAGCATTCCTAACAGGGGGAACAATGAGCAGTTCTTC. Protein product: CASIPNRGNNEQFF.

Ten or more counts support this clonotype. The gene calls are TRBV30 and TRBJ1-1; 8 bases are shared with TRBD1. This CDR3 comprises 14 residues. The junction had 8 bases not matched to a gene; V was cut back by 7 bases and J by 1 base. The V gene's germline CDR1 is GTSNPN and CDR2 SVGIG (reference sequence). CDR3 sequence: CAFSRQGKNTEAFF. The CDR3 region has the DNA TGTGCCTTTTCCCGACAGGGGAAGAACACTGAAGCTTTCTTT.

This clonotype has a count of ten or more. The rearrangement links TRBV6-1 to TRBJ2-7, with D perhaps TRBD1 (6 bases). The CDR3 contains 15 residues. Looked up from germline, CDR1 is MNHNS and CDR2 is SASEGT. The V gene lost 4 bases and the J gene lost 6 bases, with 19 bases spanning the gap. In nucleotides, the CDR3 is TGTGCCAGCAGTGGGCCCTATGGACAGTCCGCCGAGCAGTACTTC. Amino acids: CASSGPYGQSAEQYF.

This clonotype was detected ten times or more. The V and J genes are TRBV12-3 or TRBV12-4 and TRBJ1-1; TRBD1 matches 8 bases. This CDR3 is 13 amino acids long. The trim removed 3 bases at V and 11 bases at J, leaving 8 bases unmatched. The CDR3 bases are TGTGCCAGCAGTTTTGACAGGGGAATTTTGGCTTTCTTT. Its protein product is CASSFDRGILAFF.

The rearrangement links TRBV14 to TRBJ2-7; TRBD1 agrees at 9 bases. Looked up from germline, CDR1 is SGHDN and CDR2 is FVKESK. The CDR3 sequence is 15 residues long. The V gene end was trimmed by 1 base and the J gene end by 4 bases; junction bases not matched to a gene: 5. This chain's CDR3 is CASSQAGTGWYEQYF. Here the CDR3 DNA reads TGTGCCAGCAGCCAAGCCGGGACAGGGTGGTACGAGCAGTACTTC.